This T cell receptor beta chain came from a study of T cells in Graves' hyperthyroidism and ophthalmopathy. Study context: Sampling of peripheral blood happened at initial diagnosis, prior to any treatment.

This clonotype occurred many times. Antigen unknown. Germline V gene lookup returns CDR1 SGHVS and CDR2 FNYEAQ. The V segment lost 2 bases and the J segment 6 bases; nucleotides outside the gene matches: 6. The length of the CDR3 is 15 residues. It was RNA transcripts that yielded the amplified TCR beta CDR3 regions. HTBI primers drove first-round RT-PCR of the TCR CDR3. TCRdb ran MiXCR on the multiplex PCR reads and lists one entry per CDR3 protein. Of 300,000 to 350,000 distinct CDR3 sequences listed, 21% are singletons. Exclusion of a patient resulted from uncontrolled infection, other autoimmune disease, pregnancy or lactation. Whole-study results and caveats: Blood held most thyroid clonotypes expanded above 0.001 frequency. Model output signaled ophthalmopathy a median 6.5 months ahead of onset.

The sequencing input was blood. This TCR was recovered from a woman aged 50 to 60 with Graves' hyperthyroidism. The rearrangement joins TRBV7-6 to TRBJ2-2; the match to TRBD1 covers 7 bases. CDR3 sequence reads: CASSLLTGKAGELFF. CDR3 in DNA: TGTGCCAGCAGCTTATTGACAGGGAAGGCCGGGGAGCTGTTTTTT. Together with reference TRBV7-6 and TRBJ2-2, the CDR3 gives the full variable domain: GAGVSQSPRYKVTKRGQDVALRCDPISGHVSLYWYRQALGQGPEFLTYFNYEAQQDKSGLPNDRFSAERPEGSISTLTIQRTEQRDSAMYRCASSLLTGKAGELFFGEGSRLTVL.